This TCR beta chain is drawn from a study of neoadjuvant anti-PD-1 for oral cavity cancer. TCRdb's copy holds only in-frame clones and misses some; the assay was immunoSEQ multiplex PCR. In the table there are approximately 10,000 clones, about four fifths of which are singletons. The time point: after neoadjuvant nivolumab, at surgical resection. Cohort: HPV-negative, locally advanced oral cavity squamous cell carcinoma patients. Analysis of PBMCs was direct, with no culture step. The table lists this clone with a few counts. The sample was PBMCs, taken after nivolumab (anti-PD-1) treatment. The receptor was derived from a person aged 35-80 years with oral cavity squamous cell carcinoma.

Here the CDR3 reads CASSYDLYGPEAFF. For the CDR3, the DNA is TGTGCCAGCAGTTACGATCTATACGGGCCTGAAGCTTTCTTT. This chain joins TRBV6-6 and TRBJ1-1; D not certain. V was shortened by 2 bases and J by 6 bases, with 13 bases between the two germline ends. This CDR3 region has 14 residues. The V gene's germline CDR1 is MNHNY and CDR2 SVGAGI (reference sequence).